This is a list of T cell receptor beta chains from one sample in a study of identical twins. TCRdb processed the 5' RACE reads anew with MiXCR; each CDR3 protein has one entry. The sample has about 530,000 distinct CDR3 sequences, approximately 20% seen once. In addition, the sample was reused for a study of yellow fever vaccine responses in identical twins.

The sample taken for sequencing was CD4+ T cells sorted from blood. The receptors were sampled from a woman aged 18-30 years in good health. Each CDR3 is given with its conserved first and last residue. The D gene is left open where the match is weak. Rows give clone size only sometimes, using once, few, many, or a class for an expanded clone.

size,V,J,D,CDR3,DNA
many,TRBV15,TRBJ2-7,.,CATSKGADLGSYEQYF,TGTGCCACCAGCAAAGGGGCAGACCTGGGCTCCTACGAGCAGTACTTC
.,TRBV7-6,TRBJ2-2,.,CASSLLESYTGELFF,TGTGCCAGCAGCTTATTAGAGTCCTACACCGGGGAGCTGTTTTTT
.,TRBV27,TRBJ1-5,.,CASRLGGISNQPQHF,TGTGCCAGCCGCTTGGGTGGTATCAGCAATCAGCCCCAGCATTTT
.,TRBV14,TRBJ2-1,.,CASSQDLWQGHLNEQFF,TGTGCCAGCAGCCAAGATTTGTGGCAGGGTCACTTAAATGAGCAGTTCTTC
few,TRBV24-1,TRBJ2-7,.,CATSDGATNAYEQYF,TGTGCCACCAGTGATGGGGCAACAAATGCCTACGAGCAGTACTTC
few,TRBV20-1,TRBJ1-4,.,CSARDGSTNEKLFF,TGCAGTGCTAGAGATGGTTCAACTAATGAAAAACTGTTTTTT
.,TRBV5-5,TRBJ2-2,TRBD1,CASSLADRVRVAGELFF,TGTGCCAGCAGCTTGGCGGACAGGGTCCGCGTTGCCGGGGAGCTGTTTTTT
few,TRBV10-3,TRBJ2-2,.,CAISESGGTGELFF,TGTGCCATCAGTGAGTCGGGGGGAACCGGGGAGCTGTTTTTT
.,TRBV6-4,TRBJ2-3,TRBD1,CASSEGQGVPNTQYF,TGTGCCAGCAGTGAGGGACAGGGGGTCCCGAATACGCAGTATTTT
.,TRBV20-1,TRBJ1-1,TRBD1,CSAGTGLNTEAFF,TGCAGTGCTGGGACAGGGCTGAACACTGAAGCTTTCTTT
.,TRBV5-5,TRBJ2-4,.,CASSLAYRVAKNIQYF,TGTGCCAGCAGCTTGGCATACAGGGTAGCCAAAAACATTCAGTACTTC
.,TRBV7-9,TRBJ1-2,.,CASSFPLYGYTF,TGTGCCAGCAGCTTCCCCCTCTATGGCTACACCTTC
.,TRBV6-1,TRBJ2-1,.,CASSEELGWSSYNEQFF,TGTGCCAGCAGTGAAGAGCTAGGATGGTCCTCCTACAATGAGCAGTTCTTC
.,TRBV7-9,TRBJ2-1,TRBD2,CASSLMRLAGVDEQFF,TGTGCCAGCAGCTTAATGCGACTAGCGGGAGTCGATGAGCAGTTCTTC
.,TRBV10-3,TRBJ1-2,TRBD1,CAISESLQGYMDGYTF,TGTGCCATCAGTGAGTCGTTACAGGGGTATATGGATGGCTACACCTTC
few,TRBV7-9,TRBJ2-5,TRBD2,CASSSRLAEGETQYF,TGTGCCAGCAGCTCCCGACTAGCGGAGGGGGAGACCCAGTACTTC
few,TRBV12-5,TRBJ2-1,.,CASGLLLGEQFF,TGTGCTAGTGGTTTATTACTGGGGGAGCAGTTCTTC
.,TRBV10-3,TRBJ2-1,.,CAISDLIGLEQFF,TGTGCCATCAGTGACCTGATAGGGCTTGAGCAGTTCTTC
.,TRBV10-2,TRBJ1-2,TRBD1,CASSNRGLNYGYTF,TGCGCCAGCAGCAACAGGGGGCTTAACTATGGCTACACCTTC
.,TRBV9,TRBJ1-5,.,CASSVALQPQHF,TGTGCCAGCAGCGTAGCACTCCAGCCCCAGCATTTT
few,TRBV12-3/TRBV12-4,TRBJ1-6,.,CASSFGQRHSPLHF,TGTGCCAGCAGTTTTGGTCAGAGGCATTCACCCCTCCACTTT
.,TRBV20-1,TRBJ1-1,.,CSASPTVNTEAFF,TGCAGTGCTTCTCCGACAGTGAACACTGAAGCTTTCTTT
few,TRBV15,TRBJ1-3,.,CATSRDQGSGNTIYF,TGTGCCACCAGCAGAGATCAGGGCTCTGGAAACACCATATATTTT
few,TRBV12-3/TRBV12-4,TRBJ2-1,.,CASSWSRGSLLFF,TGTGCCAGCAGCTGGAGCCGCGGGTCGTTGTTGTTCTTC
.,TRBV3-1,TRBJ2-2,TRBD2,CASRRVGRGLAGVSGELFF,TGTGCCAGCAGACGGGTGGGGAGAGGGTTAGCGGGAGTCTCCGGGGAGCTGTTTTTT
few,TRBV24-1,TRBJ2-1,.,CATSDLQGGHYNEQFF,TGTGCCACCAGTGATTTGCAAGGGGGGCACTACAATGAGCAGTTCTTC
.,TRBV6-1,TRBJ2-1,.,CASSNQQKEGDEQFF,TGTGCCAGCAGCAACCAGCAAAAGGAGGGTGATGAGCAGTTCTTC
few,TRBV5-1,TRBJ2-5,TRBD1,CASSLGTGPVGTQYF,TGCGCCAGCAGCTTGGGGACAGGCCCGGTTGGGACCCAGTACTTC
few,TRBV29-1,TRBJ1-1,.,CSVVGGEAFF,TGCAGCGTCGTGGGGGGTGAAGCTTTCTTT
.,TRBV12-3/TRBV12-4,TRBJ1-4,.,CASSLGPRGANEKLFF,TGTGCCAGCAGTTTAGGCCCGCGGGGAGCTAATGAAAAACTGTTTTTT
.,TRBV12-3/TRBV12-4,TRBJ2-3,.,CASSHLSLDLRRTDTQYF,TGTGCCAGCAGTCACCTTAGTCTCGACTTGCGCCGCACAGATACGCAGTATTTT
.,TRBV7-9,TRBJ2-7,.,CASSLGGGGLYEQYF,TGTGCCAGCAGTCTGGGGGGCGGAGGGCTCTACGAGCAGTACTTC
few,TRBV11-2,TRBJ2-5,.,CASSLGQGGEKYF,TGTGCCAGCAGCTTAGGGCAGGGGGGTGAGAAGTACTTC
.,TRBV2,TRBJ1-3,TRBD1,CASSEDRGSGNTIYF,TGTGCCAGCAGTGAAGACAGGGGCTCTGGAAACACCATATATTTT
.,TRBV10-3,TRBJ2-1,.,CAIGWGWGNEQFF,TGTGCCATCGGGTGGGGATGGGGCAATGAGCAGTTCTTC
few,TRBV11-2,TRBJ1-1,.,CASSLAFRRMNTEAFF,TGTGCCAGCAGCTTAGCTTTTCGGCGTATGAACACTGAAGCTTTCTTT
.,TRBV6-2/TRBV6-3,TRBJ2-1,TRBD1,CASIYRGLSYNEQFF,TGTGCCTCAATTTACAGGGGGCTGTCCTACAATGAGCAGTTCTTC
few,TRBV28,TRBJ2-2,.,CASTEQGSANTGELFF,TGTGCCAGCACCGAGCAGGGGTCCGCGAACACCGGGGAGCTGTTTTTT
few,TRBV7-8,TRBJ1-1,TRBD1,CASSGTGGAAEAFF,TGTGCCAGCAGCGGAACAGGGGGCGCGGCTGAAGCTTTCTTT
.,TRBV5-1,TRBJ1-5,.,CASSLEGNVNQPQHF,TGCGCCAGCAGCTTGGAGGGTAACGTTAATCAGCCCCAGCATTTT
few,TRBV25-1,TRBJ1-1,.,CASSEMGVLTEAFF,TGTGCCAGCAGTGAAATGGGGGTTTTGACTGAAGCTTTCTTT
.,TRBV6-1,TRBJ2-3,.,CASTGGHTDTQYF,TGTGCCAGCACGGGCGGGCACACAGATACGCAGTATTTT
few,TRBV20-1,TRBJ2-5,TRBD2,CSPVTSGETQYF,TGCAGTCCGGTGACTAGCGGGGAGACCCAGTACTTC
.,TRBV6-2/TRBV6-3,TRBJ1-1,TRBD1,CATGQGSQAFF,TGTGCCACTGGACAGGGATCCCAAGCTTTCTTT
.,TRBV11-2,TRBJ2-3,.,CASSLDGGGPDTQYF,TGTGCCAGCAGCTTAGATGGGGGTGGGCCAGATACGCAGTATTTT
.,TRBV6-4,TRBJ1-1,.,CASGRRVREMNTEAFF,TGTGCCAGCGGGCGCAGGGTCAGGGAGATGAACACTGAAGCTTTCTTT
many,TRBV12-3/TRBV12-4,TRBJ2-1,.,CASSSGYNEQFF,TGTGCCAGCAGTTCAGGGTACAATGAGCAGTTCTTC
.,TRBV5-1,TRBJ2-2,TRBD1,CASSRRTGEITGELFF,TGCGCCAGCAGCCGTAGGACAGGGGAGATCACCGGGGAGCTGTTTTTT
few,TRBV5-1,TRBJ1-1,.,CASSLGTGTVNTEAFF,TGCGCCAGCAGCTTGGGAACCGGGACTGTTAACACTGAAGCTTTCTTT
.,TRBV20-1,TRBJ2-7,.,CSARAGSAYEQYF,TGCAGTGCTAGAGCGGGTAGCGCCTACGAGCAGTACTTC
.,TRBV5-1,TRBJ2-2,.,CASSLVSARTTGELFF,TGCGCCAGCAGCTTGGTTTCGGCAAGAACCACCGGGGAGCTGTTTTTT
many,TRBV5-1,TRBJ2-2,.,CASSLGAGMNTGELFF,TGCGCCAGCAGCTTAGGGGCAGGGATGAACACCGGGGAGCTGTTTTTT
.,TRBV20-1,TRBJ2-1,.,CSARTSSYNEQFF,TGCAGTGCTAGAACGAGCTCCTACAATGAGCAGTTCTTC
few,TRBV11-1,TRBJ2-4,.,CASSLAGYQKNIQYF,TGTGCCAGCAGCTTAGCGGGGTACCAAAAAAACATTCAGTACTTC
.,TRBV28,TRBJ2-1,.,CASGGSLNEQFF,TGTGCCAGTGGAGGCTCCTTAAATGAGCAGTTCTTC
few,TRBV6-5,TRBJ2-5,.,CASSPGWKTQYF,TGTGCCAGCAGTCCTGGTTGGAAGACCCAGTACTTC
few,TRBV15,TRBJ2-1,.,CATSREPTGPHEQFF,TGTGCCACCAGCAGAGAACCCACTGGCCCCCATGAGCAGTTCTTC
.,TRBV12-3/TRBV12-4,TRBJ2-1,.,CASSSTGVFTYNEQFF,TGTGCCAGCAGCTCTACGGGCGTTTTTACCTACAATGAGCAGTTCTTC
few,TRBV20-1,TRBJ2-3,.,CSVEGRLTDTQYF,TGCAGTGTTGAAGGGCGTTTGACAGATACGCAGTATTTT
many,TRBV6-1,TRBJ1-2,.,CASNPGMENYGYTF,TGTGCCAGCAACCCCGGGATGGAAAATTATGGCTACACCTTC